Below are 30 T cell receptor beta chains sequenced from a single sample in a study of blood T cells in healthy people across ages. Alongside a J-beta primer mix, a sample-barcoded 5' primer served in a second PCR lasting roughly 7 to 12 cycles. Via MiXCR, TCRdb re-called the 5' RACE reads, giving one row per CDR3 protein. Seen here are around 690,000 distinct CDR3 sequences, roughly 50% observed once, and the top ten hold 35% to 40%. The specimen sequenced was blood. The origin of the receptors is a man aged 55 to 70 in good health.

The chain recombines TRBV29-1 with TRBJ2-5; possible D gene TRBD2, 6 bases. Germline V gene sequence: CDR1 SQVTM, CDR2 ANQGSEA. V dropped 5 bases and J dropped 1 base, with 20 bases sitting between them. This CDR3 contains 16 residues. CDR3 nucleotide sequence: TGCAGCGTTAAAGGGGCATGGAGGGGACTCCAAGAGACCCAGTACTTC. Translated, it gives CSVKGAWRGLQETQYF.

The chain joins TRBV6-2 or TRBV6-3 to TRBJ2-5, with 9 bases identical to TRBD2. The germline CDR1 and CDR2 sequences are MNHEY and SVGEGT. Trimming removed 2 bases from V and 1 base from J; junction bases left unmatched: 2. The CDR3 is 15 residues long. The CDR3 sequence is CASSYAGGGQETQYF. The CDR3 nucleotides read TGTGCCAGCAGTTACGCGGGGGGGGGCCAAGAGACCCAGTACTTC.

V and J are TRBV20-1 and TRBJ1-1; no definite D call. The germline V gene has CDR1 DFQATT and CDR2 SNEGSKA (reference sequence). CDR3 size: 13 residues. V lost 3 bases to trimming and J lost 2 bases, with 10 bases between them. CDR3 nucleotides: TGCAGTGCTAGGTCCGGCGAAAACACTGAAGCTTTCTTT. Its protein is CSARSGENTEAFF.

The chain couples TRBV12-3 or TRBV12-4 to TRBJ1-2; 8 positions match TRBD1. The CDR3 has 15 residues. After removal of 5 bases from V and 4 bases from J, the junction contained 9 bases not matched to a gene. CDR3 bases: TGTGCCAGCAGTCCAAGGACAGGGAAAGGCTATGGCTACACCTTC. This codes for CASSPRTGKGYGYTF.

This clonotype was detected ten times or more. The chain joins TRBV12-3 or TRBV12-4 to TRBJ1-1; D is ambiguous. The CDR3 spans 17 residues. V lost 3 bases and J lost 5, with 22 bases in between. The DNA of the CDR3 is TGTGCCAGCAGTTTCGGCGTGAATAGGAAAAAAAGAACTGAAGCTTTCTTT. It codes for CASSFGVNRKKRTEAFF.

This clonotype appeared many times. This may be a read error: a much more frequent sequence differs by one nucleotide. The chain is built from TRBV3-1 and TRBJ2-5; D tentatively fits TRBD1 or TRBD2 (6 bases each). The length of the CDR3 is 18 residues. Deletions cut 4 bases from V and 11 bases from J, with 32 bases between. Germline values: CDR1 LGHDT, CDR2 YNNKEL (reference sequence). CDR3 in amino acids: CASSRGRRGSPGLNEQYF. The CDR3 DNA is TGTGCCAGCAGCCGGGGGAGGAGGGGGAGCCCTGGTTTGAATGAGCAGTACTTC.

The V and J genes are TRBV29-1 and TRBJ2-5, with 9 nucleotides matching TRBD2. The CDR3 loop spans 18 amino acids. The germline V gene encodes CDR1 SQVTM and CDR2 ANQGSEA. V shed 1 base and J 0 bases; nucleotides not matched to a gene: 12. The CDR3 DNA is TGCAGCGTTGAAGGGGAGCCTGGTAGCGGGGGACACCAAGAGACCCAGTACTTC. Translation: CSVEGEPGSGGHQETQYF.

The rearrangement links TRBV9 to TRBJ2-1; 15 bases line up with TRBD2. Germline loops: CDR1 SGDLS, CDR2 YYNGEE. CDR3 length equals 15 residues. V lost 4 bases to trimming and J lost 7 bases; unmatched junction nucleotides: 3. The CDR3 spells CASSYGLAGGNEQFF. CDR3 nucleotide sequence: TGTGCCAGCAGCTACGGACTAGCGGGGGGGAATGAGCAGTTCTTC. The entire variable domain, with the rest obtained from reference TRBV9 and TRBJ2-1, is as follows: DSGVTQTPKHLITATGQRVTLRCSPRSGDLSVYWYQQSLDQGLQFLIQYYNGEERAKGNILERFSAQQFPDLHSELNLSSLELGDSALYFCASSYGLAGGNEQFFGPGTRLTVL.

This chain connects TRBV11-2 to TRBJ2-6, with a possible D match to TRBD1 (5 bases). Trimming pared 5 bases from V and 2 bases from J, leaving 10 bases between. Germline V gives CDR1 SGHAT, CDR2 FQNNGV. CDR3 length equals 15 residues. CDR3 sequence: CASSIRVTGANVLTF. The CDR3, as DNA: TGTGCCAGCAGCATCAGGGTGACTGGGGCCAACGTCCTGACTTTC.

A remark on this clonotype: Because it lacks the conserved phenylalanine or tryptophan at the end, this CDR3 is likely a read error. The chain joins TRBV5-1 to TRBJ2-5; TRBD2 matches at 9 bases. V was clipped by 3 bases and J by 5 bases; unmatched bases: 11. The CDR3 totals 16 residues. Germline V CDR1 and CDR2: SGHRS, YFSETQ. The CDR3 loop is CASSSLGSGGLETQYL. For the CDR3, the DNA is TGCGCCAGCAGCTCCCTGGGTAGCGGGGGATTGGAGACCCAGTACCTC.

This clonotype has a handful of counts. This chain uses TRBV6-2 or TRBV6-3 with TRBJ2-7; TRBD2 matches 13 bases. Trimming took 6 bases from V and 5 from J; bases not matched to a gene: 7. Germline CDR1 is MNHEY and CDR2 is SVGEGT. The CDR3 consists of 15 residues. CDR3 DNA sequence: TGTGCCAGCAGCCTTGTGGGACTAGCGGGGAACGAGCAGTACTTC. This sequence encodes CASSLVGLAGNEQYF.

This chain links TRBV20-1 with TRBJ1-5; possibly TRBD1 for D (5 bases). Per germline, CDR1 DFQATT and CDR2 SNEGSKA (reference sequence). CDR3 length: 15 residues. V was clipped by 5 bases and J by 3 bases, with 17 bases between them. The CDR3 is CSAAGGRSNNQPQHF. CDR3 DNA: TGCAGTGCTGCCGGGGGGAGGTCCAACAATCAGCCCCAGCATTTT.

The chain recombines TRBV4-2 with TRBJ2-5; unclear D gene. Germline CDR1 and CDR2: LGHNA and YNFKEQ. The V end was cut by 2 bases, the J end by 1 base, with 11 bases between. The CDR3 consists of 15 residues. CDR3 DNA sequence: TGTGCCAGCAGCCAAAAGGACCGATCCCAAGAGACCCAGTACTTC. It encodes CASSQKDRSQETQYF.

There are a few counts of this clonotype. This chain connects TRBV28 to TRBJ1-2; 10 bases agree with TRBD1. The germline CDR1 and CDR2 sequences are MDHEN and SYDVKM. This CDR3 contains 13 residues. Germline trimming cut 5 bases from V and 7 bases from J; bases unmatched to any gene: 4. CDR3 region: CASSPGQGPGYTF. The CDR3 DNA reads TGTGCCAGCAGTCCGGGACAGGGGCCTGGCTACACCTTC.

J is TRBJ2-7 and V is TRBV5-1, with D possibly TRBD1 on 6 matching bases. Germline V gives CDR1 SGHRS, CDR2 YFSETQ. With 4 bases removed from V and 4 bases from J, the gap between germline ends came to 12 bases. There are 13 residues in the CDR3. The CDR3 sequence: CASSVIQGYEQYF. The CDR3, as DNA: TGCGCCAGCAGCGTTATACAGGGATACGAGCAGTACTTC.

The chain carries TRBV6-1 and TRBJ2-1; 15 bases map to TRBD2. Germline CDR1 reads MNHNS; CDR2 reads SASEGT. CDR3 length: 15 residues. V lost 7 bases to trimming and J lost 7 bases; unmatched junction nucleotides: 5. The CDR3 here is CASTTGLAGGNEQFF. The CDR3 DNA follows: TGTGCCAGCACCACGGGACTAGCGGGGGGAAATGAGCAGTTCTTC.

The chain's CDR3 is CASSGRVPLNQPQHF. The CDR3 coding sequence is TGTGCCAGCAGCGGCAGGGTGCCTCTCAATCAGCCCCAGCATTTT. The V gene is TRBV25-1, the J gene TRBJ1-5; weak D call: TRBD1 (5 bases). The length of the CDR3 is 15 residues. The germline V gene has CDR1 MGHDK and CDR2 SYGVNS. Deletions cut 6 bases from V and 3 bases from J, with 15 bases between. Combining the CDR3 with reference TRBV25-1 and TRBJ1-5 gives the whole variable domain EADIYQTPRYLVIGTGKKITLECSQTMGHDKMYWYQQDPGMELHLIHYSYGVNSTEKGDLSSESTVSRIRTEHFPLTLESARPSHTSQYLCASSGRVPLNQPQHFGDGTRLSIL.

The rearrangement joins TRBV15 to TRBJ1-5; tentative D call: TRBD1 (5 bases). Germline loops: CDR1 LNHNV, CDR2 YYDKDF (reference sequence). The V and J ends lost 6 bases and 3 bases respectively, with 12 bases between them. CDR3 length: 14 amino acids. The CDR3, as DNA: TGTGCCACCAGAACCGACAGCCCCAATCAGCCCCAGCATTTT. It encodes CATRTDSPNQPQHF. The full variable domain, with the rest looked up from reference TRBV15 and TRBJ1-5, is DAMVIQNPRYQVTQFGKPVTLSCSQTLNHNVMYWYQQKSSQAPKLLFHYYDKDFNNEADTPDNFQSRRPNTSFCFLDIRSPGLGDTAMYLCATRTDSPNQPQHFGDGTRLSIL.

The chain employs TRBV29-1 and TRBJ1-1; D call uncertain. Germline lookup yields CDR1 SQVTM and CDR2 ANQGSEA. The CDR3 spans 13 residues. V lost 5 bases and J 0 bases, leaving 10 bases between the germline ends. CDR3 residues: CSVIGRMNTEAFF. The DNA for the CDR3 is TGCAGCGTTATCGGTCGCATGAACACTGAAGCTTTCTTT.

This chain joins TRBV3-1 and TRBJ1-6; no firm D call. V lost 4 bases, J lost 8 bases, and 12 bases lay in between. The CDR3 contains 14 residues. The V gene's germline CDR1 is LGHDT and CDR2 YNNKEL (reference sequence). As DNA, the CDR3 is TGTGCCAGCAGCCCCCTCTTCAGAGATTCACCCCTCCACTTT. It encodes CASSPLFRDSPLHF.

About this clonotype: The junction and the germline gene differ at one end; a read error may be behind it. The chain has TRBV25-1 and TRBJ1-4; 9 bases map to TRBD1. Per germline, CDR1 MGHDK and CDR2 SYGVNS. The CDR3 is 14 residues long. The CDR3 DNA is TGTGCCAGCAGTGAAACAGGGGGCCATGAAGAACTGTTTTTT. Translation gives CASSETGGHEELFF.

The V and J genes are TRBV7-9 and TRBJ2-3; 8 bases match TRBD2. The CDR3 consists of 16 residues. Germline lookup yields CDR1 SEHNR and CDR2 FQNEAQ (reference sequence). Trimming at V came to 6 bases and at J to 6 bases, leaving 14 bases not matched to a gene. CDR3: CASSFRSGNARDTQYF. The CDR3 nucleotides are TGTGCCAGCAGTTTTCGTAGCGGGAATGCTAGGGATACGCAGTATTTT.

V gene TRBV29-1 combines with J gene TRBJ1-1; 7 positions agree with TRBD1. Per the germline V gene, CDR1 is SQVTM and CDR2 is ANQGSEA. The CDR3 totals 13 residues. With 5 bases clipped from V and 1 base from J, the junction kept 4 bases outside the gene matches. This chain's CDR3 is CSVKQGGNTEAFF. In DNA, the CDR3 is TGCAGCGTTAAGCAGGGGGGGAACACTGAAGCTTTCTTT.

This clonotype has at least ten counts. The chain combines TRBV18 with TRBJ2-7; TRBD2 matches at 9 bases. The CDR3 covers 15 residues. Germline V lookup: CDR1 KGHSH, CDR2 LQKENI. Trimming at V came to 1 base and at J to 1 base, leaving 2 bases not matched to a gene. The CDR3 loop is CASSPRSGGSYEQYF. The CDR3 coding sequence is TGTGCCAGCTCACCACGCAGCGGGGGGTCCTACGAGCAGTACTTC. Combining the CDR3 with reference TRBV18 and TRBJ2-7 gives the whole variable domain NAGVMQNPRHLVRRRGQEARLRCSPMKGHSHVYWYRQLPEEGLKFMVYLQKENIIDESGMPKERFSAEFPKEGPSILRIQQVVRGDSAAYFCASSPRSGGSYEQYFGPGTRLTVT.

This clonotype was picked up a small number of times. V is TRBV20-1 and J is TRBJ2-1, with TRBD2 identical over 9 bases. The V gene end was trimmed by 0 bases and the J gene end by 1 base; junction bases not matched to a gene: 7. Per germline, CDR1 DFQATT and CDR2 SNEGSKA (reference sequence). The CDR3 sequence is 17 residues long. This chain's CDR3 is CSARDWGSGGSYNEQFF. For the CDR3, the DNA is TGCAGTGCTAGAGATTGGGGTAGCGGGGGATCCTACAATGAGCAGTTCTTC.

The V and J genes are TRBV25-1 and TRBJ2-5, with D tentatively TRBD2 (6 bases). From germline, CDR1 is MGHDK and CDR2 SYGVNS. This CDR3 is built from 15 residues. V was cut by 2 bases and J by 5 bases, with 15 bases left in between. The CDR3 region has the DNA TGTGCCAGCAGTGAAGGTGCTAGCGAACTGGAGACCCAGTACTTC. Translated: CASSEGASELETQYF.

The J gene is TRBJ1-2, the V gene TRBV5-1; D uncertain. The CDR3 loop spans 16 amino acids. The germline V gene has CDR1 SGHRS and CDR2 YFSETQ. Trimming removed 1 base from V and 6 bases from J, with 19 bases in between. The CDR3: CASSLNTGKTGDGYTF. The CDR3 DNA reads TGCGCCAGCAGCTTGAACACGGGGAAAACCGGGGATGGCTACACCTTC.

In its sample, this clonotype was seen a few times. The J gene is TRBJ2-1, the V gene TRBV29-1; D possibly corresponds to TRBD2 (7 bases). In germline, CDR1 is SQVTM, CDR2 ANQGSEA. Between the trimmed V and J ends, which lost 4 bases and 8 bases, there was a span of 21 bases. The CDR3 runs to 15 residues. The CDR3 reads CSVVGGAAAAHEQFF. The CDR3 coding sequence is TGCAGCGTTGTGGGGGGGGCCGCCGCTGCGCATGAGCAGTTCTTC.

The rearrangement uses TRBV29-1 and TRBJ2-5; TRBD2 matches at 13 bases. The trim removed 5 bases at V and 0 bases at J, leaving 3 bases unmatched. Germline CDR1 reads SQVTM; CDR2 reads ANQGSEA. The CDR3 consists of 15 residues. DNA of the CDR3: TGCAGCGTTACTGGACTAGCGGGGGACCAAGAGACCCAGTACTTC. Translation gives CSVTGLAGDQETQYF.

V usage is TRBV5-1 and J usage is TRBJ2-1, with D maybe TRBD1 (6 bases). Trimming took 0 bases from V and 7 from J, leaving 11 bases between them. CDR1 and CDR2 from the germline V gene are SGHRS and YFSETQ. The CDR3 has 14 amino acids. CDR3 residues: CASSLVPGANEQFF. CDR3 sequence (DNA): TGCGCCAGCAGCTTGGTACCAGGGGCGAATGAGCAGTTCTTC.